The source of this TCR beta chain is a study of T cell responses to AZD1222 COVID-19 vaccine. Study-level background: Pooling was applied to second doses at about 4 or about 12 weeks. Study observations and caveats: Dominant at 160-218 and 743-854, vaccine-associated CD4 TCRs also spanned spike. It should be noted that donors were predominantly white British and more often female, and clonal diversity was possibly underestimated. In all cases, repertoires were sampled only after the peak T cell response.

Assay used: immunoSEQ multiplex PCR; TCRdb lists only in-frame clones, some missing. The data contain roughly 150,000 clones, around 90% of them seen just once; the ten biggest clones take up over 1.5%. The CDR3 is made up of 16 amino acids. V lost 2 bases, J lost 5 bases, and 17 bases lay in between. Germline V gene sequence: CDR1 SGHRS, CDR2 YFSETQ. Concerning this clone itself: Antigen specificity is unknown.

The sequences come from peripheral blood, collected on day 0 of AZD1222 vaccination. The source is an adult in good health. The chain joins TRBV5-1 to TRBJ2-1; the D call may be TRBD1 or TRBD2 (5 bases each). The CDR3 spells CASSLSTGTGNNEQFF. CDR3 bases: TGCGCCAGCAGCTTATCGACCGGGACGGGAAACAATGAGCAGTTCTTC. Using reference TRBV5-1 and TRBJ2-1 for the parts outside the CDR3, the full variable domain is KAGVTQTPRYLIKTRGQQVTLSCSPISGHRSVSWYQQTPGQGLQFLFEYFSETQRNKGNFPGRFSGRQFSNSRSEMNVSTLELGDSALYLCASSLSTGTGNNEQFFGPGTRLTVL.